This T cell receptor (beta chain) stems from a study of T cell repertoires in cytomegalovirus infection. Study context: The authors used CMV epitopes that were HLA-C-restricted (recently identified) and HLA-B-restricted (well studied).

Per germline, CDR1 MNHEY and CDR2 SVGEGT. The CDR3 extends over 16 amino acids. Trimming shortened V by 0 bases and J by 1 base, and 10 bases separated the two germline ends. Turning to this clonotype: Its cognate antigen is unknown.

TCRdb re-derived calls from the reads in MiXCR, one entry per CDR3 protein. The sample consists of about 24,000 distinct CDR3 sequences, about 22% of them appearing once. This TCR was recovered from a human donor in good health (CMV status not recorded). Some clones in this sample may be carry-over from other donors' samples. The material sequenced was CD8+ T cells from cultured PBMCs, taken from culture after CMV antigen stimulation. V gene TRBV6-2 or TRBV6-3 combines with J gene TRBJ2-4; D remains unclear. CDR3 loop: CASSYSYGLAKNIQYF. The CDR3 nucleotides read TGTGCCAGCAGTTACTCCTACGGGTTGGCCAAAAACATTCAGTACTTC.